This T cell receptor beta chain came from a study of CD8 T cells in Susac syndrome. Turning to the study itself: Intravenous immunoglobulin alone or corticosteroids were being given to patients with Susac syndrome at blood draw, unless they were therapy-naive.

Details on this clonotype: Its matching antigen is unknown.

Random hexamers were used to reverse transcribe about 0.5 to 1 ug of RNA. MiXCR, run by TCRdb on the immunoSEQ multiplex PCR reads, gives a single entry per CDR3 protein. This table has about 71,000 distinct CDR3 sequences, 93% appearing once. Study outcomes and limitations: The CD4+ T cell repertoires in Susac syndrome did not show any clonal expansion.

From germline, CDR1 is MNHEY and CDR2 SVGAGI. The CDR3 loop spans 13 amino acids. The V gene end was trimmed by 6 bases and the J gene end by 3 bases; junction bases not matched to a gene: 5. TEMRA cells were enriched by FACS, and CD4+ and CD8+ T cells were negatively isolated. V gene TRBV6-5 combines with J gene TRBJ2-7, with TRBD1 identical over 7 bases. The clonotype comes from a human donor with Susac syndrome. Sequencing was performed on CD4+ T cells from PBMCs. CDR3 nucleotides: TGTGCCAGCAGCCAGGGACAGTTCTACGAGCAGTACTTC. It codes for CASSQGQFYEQYF.